The 13 T cell receptor beta chains below come from one sample, sequenced in a study of blood T cell repertoires in COVID-19. Produced via immunoSEQ multiplex PCR; TCRdb's table is partial and in-frame only. The data hold fewer than 250,000 clones, with about 90% observed a single time. Sequencing was carried out using peripheral blood. The receptors come from a man aged 30 to 45 with acute or convalescent COVID-19.

As DNA, the CDR3 is TGTGCCAGTAACTTTGGAGCTAACTATGGCTACACCTTC. Translated, it gives CASNFGANYGYTF. The chain carries TRBV19 and TRBJ1-2, with D unresolved. The V gene's germline CDR1 is LNHDA and CDR2 SQIVND (reference sequence). CDR3 length: 13 residues. The V and J ends lost 7 bases and 0 bases respectively, with 9 bases between them.

The V gene is TRBV21-1, the J gene TRBJ1-4; TRBD1, the D gene given by the table, was not confirmed from the DNA. TRBV21-1 is marked as a pseudogene. This CDR3 has 20 residues. In DNA form, the CDR3 reads TGTGCCAGCCTATCAGGGGCAGGGGGCCTGACGGGAGCAACTAATGAAAAACTGTTTTTT. It codes for CASLSGAGGLTGATNEKLFF.

In its sample, this clone was seen once. In DNA, the CDR3 is TGCGCCAGCAGCTTGGGAGGACAGGGGAAAGGAGGCGTCTACGAGCAGTACTTC. It yields the protein CASSLGGQGKGGVYEQYF. V is TRBV5-1 and J is TRBJ2-7, with TRBD1 identical over 9 bases. Germline V gene lookup returns CDR1 SGHRS and CDR2 YFSETQ. The CDR3 is 18 residues long. After removal of 0 bases from V and 3 bases from J, the junction contained 13 bases not matched to a gene. The complete variable domain, with remaining parts taken from reference TRBV5-1 and TRBJ2-7, reads KAGVTQTPRYLIKTRGQQVTLSCSPISGHRSVSWYQQTPGQGLQFLFEYFSETQRNKGNFPGRFSGRQFSNSRSEMNVSTLELGDSALYLCASSLGGQGKGGVYEQYFGPGTRLTVT.

The sample holds one count of this clone. The chain joins TRBV7-9 to TRBJ2-7; TRBD2 might be the D (5 bases). CDR3 length equals 13 residues. The V end lost 5 bases, the J end lost 5 bases, and 13 bases lay between the germline ends. CDR1 and CDR2 (germline): SEHNR, FQNEAQ (reference sequence). The CDR3 sequence: CASSPAGEHEQYF. CDR3 DNA: TGTGCCAGCAGCCCCGCCGGGGAACACGAGCAGTACTTC.

The J gene is TRBJ2-7, the V gene TRBV7-2; the D gene is possibly TRBD2 (5 bases). Trimming pared 2 bases from V and 7 bases from J, leaving 12 bases between. The CDR3 covers 13 residues. Germline V gives CDR1 SGHTA, CDR2 FQGNSA. The CDR3 DNA sequence: TGTGCCAGCAGCTTACCTAGCCTGCTAGAGCAGTACTTC. This encodes CASSLPSLLEQYF. Together with reference TRBV7-2 and TRBJ2-7, the CDR3 gives the full variable domain: GAGVSQSPSNKVTEKGKDVELRCDPISGHTALYWYRQSLGQGLEFLIYFQGNSAPDKSGLPSDRFSAERTGGSVSTLTIQRTQQEDSAVYLCASSLPSLLEQYFGPGTRLTVT.

The rearrangement links TRBV10-3 to TRBJ2-5, with 8 bases that match TRBD1. This CDR3 has 13 amino acids. Germline CDR1 ENHRY, CDR2 SYGVKD. Losses at the gene ends were 5 bases for V and 5 bases for J; bases not matched to a gene: 4. DNA of the CDR3: TGTGCCATCAGTCGACAGGGGTGGGAGACCCAGTACTTC. Its translation is CAISRQGWETQYF.

The genes are TRBV9 and TRBJ2-2, with a possible D match to TRBD2 (5 bases). This CDR3 is built from 15 residues. Trimming left V 5 bases short and J 0 bases short, with 11 bases between. In germline, CDR1 is SGDLS, CDR2 YYNGEE. CDR3 in DNA: TGTGCCAGCAGTAACCTAGCCTCGAACACCGGGGAGCTGTTTTTT. Residues: CASSNLASNTGELFF.

This chain links TRBV15 with TRBJ1-1, with 7 nucleotides matching TRBD1. The CDR3 consists of 14 residues. With V trimmed by 5 bases and J by 0 bases, 3 bases remained unmatched. Germline V lookup: CDR1 LNHNV, CDR2 YYDKDF (reference sequence). The CDR3 DNA sequence: TGTGCCACCAGCCTGACAGGGTTGAACACTGAAGCTTTCTTT. This sequence encodes CATSLTGLNTEAFF.

The chain recombines TRBV29-1 with TRBJ1-5; D may be TRBD1 (6 bases). Trimming removed 6 bases from V and 5 bases from J, with 17 bases in between. Germline CDR1 SQVTM, CDR2 ANQGSEA. The CDR3 runs 14 residues. The DNA of the CDR3 is TGCAGCGTCCGACAAGGGGGTCAAGATCAGCCCCAGCATTTT. As protein: CSVRQGGQDQPQHF. Looking up the rest from reference TRBV29-1 and TRBJ1-5 gives the full variable domain: SAVISQKPSRDICQRGTSLTIQCQVDSQVTMMFWYRQQPGQSLTLIATANQGSEATYESGFVIDKFPISRPNLTFSTLTVSNMSPEDSSIYLCSVRQGGQDQPQHFGDGTRLSIL.

This clone came up once. V gene TRBV27 combines with J gene TRBJ1-5; D not certain. V was trimmed by 6 bases and J by 3 bases, leaving 12 bases between them. CDR1 and CDR2 (germline): MNHEY, SMNVEV (reference sequence). This CDR3 has 14 residues. The CDR3: CASRSNRANQPQHF. The CDR3 DNA follows: TGTGCCAGCAGGTCAAATCGAGCCAATCAGCCCCAGCATTTT.

The rearrangement joins TRBV7-2 to TRBJ1-1; no definite D call. V lost 5 bases to trimming and J lost 0 bases, with 10 bases between them. The germline V gene encodes CDR1 SGHTA and CDR2 FQGNSA. This CDR3 is 14 amino acids long. The CDR3 bases are TGTGCCAGCAGCGGAGGGATAATGAACACTGAAGCTTTCTTT. This sequence encodes CASSGGIMNTEAFF.

The chain uses TRBV7-8 and TRBJ2-1; 12 bases fit TRBD2. CDR3 length: 14 residues. From germline, CDR1 is SGHVS and CDR2 FQNEAQ. J lost 8 bases, V lost 8 bases, and 7 bases had no gene match. The chain's CDR3 is CASGPSGGVYEQFF. As DNA, the CDR3 is TGTGCCAGCGGACCTAGCGGGGGGGTGTATGAGCAGTTCTTC.

The rearrangement joins TRBV19 to TRBJ1-1, with a tentative D call TRBD1 (5 bases). The V and J ends lost 4 bases and 5 bases respectively, with 11 bases between them. The CDR3 has 13 residues. Germline values: CDR1 LNHDA, CDR2 SQIVND (reference sequence). CDR3 region: CASSTQGITEAFF. CDR3 DNA: TGTGCCAGTAGTACGCAGGGAATAACTGAAGCTTTCTTT.